The text below deals with one T cell receptor (beta chain). These data originate in a study of T cells after yellow fever vaccination. There are 12 residues in the CDR3. V shed 4 bases and J shed 10 bases, with 10 bases lying between them. Germline V CDR1 and CDR2: MNHEY, SMNVEV (reference sequence). MiXCR, run by TCRdb on the 5' RACE reads, gives a single entry per CDR3 protein. The repertoire holds 600,000 to 750,000 distinct CDR3 sequences, around 12% seen once, with approximately 15% in the top ten. The sample in question was PBMCs, obtained on the day of the yellow fever booster vaccination. This clonotype was sampled from a young man who received the YFV17D yellow fever vaccine. V is TRBV27 and J is TRBJ1-4, with D hard to call. The CDR3: CASSSYRGKLFF. In DNA form, the CDR3 reads TGTGCCAGCAGTTCTTACCGGGGAAAACTGTTTTTT.